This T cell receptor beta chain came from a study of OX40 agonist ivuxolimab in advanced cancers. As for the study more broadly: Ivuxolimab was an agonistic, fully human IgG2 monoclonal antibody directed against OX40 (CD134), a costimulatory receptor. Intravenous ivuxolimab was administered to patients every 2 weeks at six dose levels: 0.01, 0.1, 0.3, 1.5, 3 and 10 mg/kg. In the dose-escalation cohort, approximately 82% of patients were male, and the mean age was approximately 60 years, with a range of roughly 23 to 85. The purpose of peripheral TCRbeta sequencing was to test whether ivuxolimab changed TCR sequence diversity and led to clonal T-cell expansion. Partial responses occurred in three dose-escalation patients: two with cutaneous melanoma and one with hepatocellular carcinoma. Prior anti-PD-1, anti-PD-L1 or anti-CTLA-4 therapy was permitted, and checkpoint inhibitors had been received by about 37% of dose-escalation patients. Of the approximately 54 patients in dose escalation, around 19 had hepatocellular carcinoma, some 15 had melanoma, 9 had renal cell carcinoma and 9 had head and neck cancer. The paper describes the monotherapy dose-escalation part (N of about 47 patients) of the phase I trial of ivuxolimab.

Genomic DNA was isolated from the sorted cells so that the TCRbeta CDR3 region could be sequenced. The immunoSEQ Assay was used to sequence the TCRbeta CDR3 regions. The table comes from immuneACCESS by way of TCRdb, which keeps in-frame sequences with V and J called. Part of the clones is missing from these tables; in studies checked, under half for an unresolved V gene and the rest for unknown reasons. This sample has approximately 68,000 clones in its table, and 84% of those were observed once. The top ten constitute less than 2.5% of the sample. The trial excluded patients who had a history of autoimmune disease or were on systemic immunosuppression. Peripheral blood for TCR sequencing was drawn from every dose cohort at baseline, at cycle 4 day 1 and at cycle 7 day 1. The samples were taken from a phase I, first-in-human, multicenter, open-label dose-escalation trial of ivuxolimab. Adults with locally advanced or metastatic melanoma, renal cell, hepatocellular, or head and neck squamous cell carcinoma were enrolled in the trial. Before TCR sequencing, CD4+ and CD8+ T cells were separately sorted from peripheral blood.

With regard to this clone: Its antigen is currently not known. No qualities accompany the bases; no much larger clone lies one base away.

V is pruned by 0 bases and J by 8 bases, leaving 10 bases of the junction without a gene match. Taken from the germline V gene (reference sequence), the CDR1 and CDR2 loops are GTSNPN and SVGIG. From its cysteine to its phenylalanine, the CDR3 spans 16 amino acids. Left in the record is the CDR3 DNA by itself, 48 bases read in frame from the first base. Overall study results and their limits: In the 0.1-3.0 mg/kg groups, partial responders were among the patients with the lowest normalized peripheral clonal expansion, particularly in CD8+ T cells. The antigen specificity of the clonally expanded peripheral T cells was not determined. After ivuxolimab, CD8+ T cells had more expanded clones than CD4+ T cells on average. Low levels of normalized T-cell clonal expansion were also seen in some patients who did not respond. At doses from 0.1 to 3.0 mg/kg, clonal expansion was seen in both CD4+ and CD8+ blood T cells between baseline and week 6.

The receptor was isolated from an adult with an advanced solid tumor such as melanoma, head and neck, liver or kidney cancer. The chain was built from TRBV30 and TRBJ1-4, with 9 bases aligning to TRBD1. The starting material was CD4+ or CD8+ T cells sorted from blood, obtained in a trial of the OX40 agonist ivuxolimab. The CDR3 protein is CAWSVLVQGAREKLFF. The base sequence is TGTGCCTGGAGTGTACTTGTACAGGGGGCTCGGGAAAAACTGTTTTTT.